A selection of T cell receptor beta chains follows, all from one sample in a study of technical replicates of blood from four donors. The assay was immunoSEQ multiplex PCR, and TCRdb's table has in-frame clones only and misses some. The table has around 50,000 clones, more than 85% seen once; the top ten hold approximately 4%. Sequencing was performed on PBMCs. The receptors were sampled from a human donor in good health. Some clones in this sample may be carry-over from other donors' samples. The CDR3 runs from the conserved cysteine through the conserved F or W. D genes are given only for firm matches. The size field is filled for only some rows; it gives once, few, many or a size class.

j_gene,d_gene,v_gene,abundance,CDR3nt,CDR3aa
TRBJ2-1,TRBD2,TRBV4-3,-,TGCGCCAGCAGCCAGACTAGCGTGAAATCTTCCTACAATGAGCAGTTCTTC,CASSQTSVKSSYNEQFF
TRBJ2-3,TRBD2,TRBV11-2,-,TGTGCCAGCAGCTTATCGGCTAGCGGGAGGAATCCTAGCACAGATACGCAGTATTTT,CASSLSASGRNPSTDTQYF
TRBJ2-5,-,TRBV7-2,-,TGTGCCAGCAGCTTAGTGGCCCACACCCACCAAGAGACCCAGTACTTC,CASSLVAHTHQETQYF
TRBJ2-2,TRBD1,TRBV6-5,-,TGTGCCAGCACCCCGGGACAGGGGAGGACCGGGGAGCTGTTTTTT,CASTPGQGRTGELFF
TRBJ1-2,-,TRBV6-5,-,TGTGCCAGCAGTTACAGTTCCCCACAGGGTGGCTACACCTTC,CASSYSSPQGGYTF
TRBJ1-6,-,TRBV6-5,once,TGTGCCAGCAGTTACTCGGTCAGGATAAATTCACCCCTCCACTTT,CASSYSVRINSPLHF
TRBJ2-3,TRBD2,TRBV30,-,TGTGCCTGGAGTATTGGGGGAGGGTCGGATACGCAGTATTTT,CAWSIGGGSDTQYF
TRBJ1-5,-,TRBV10-3,-,TGTGCCGCCAGCAAGGGGGTAGAAGGTCAGCCCCAGCATTTT,CAASKGVEGQPQHF
TRBJ2-2,-,TRBV2,-,TGTGCCAGCAGGGCGGAAGCGGCCACCGGGGAGCTGTTTTTT,CASRAEAATGELFF
TRBJ1-2,-,TRBV2,-,TGTGCCAGCAGTGCCGAACAGGGAGCTAACGTTGTCTCCTTC,CASSAEQGANVVSF
TRBJ2-1,-,TRBV2,-,TGTGCCAGCAGTGAGTGGTCGCAAACGCGGGAGCAGTTCTTC,CASSEWSQTREQFF
TRBJ1-6,TRBD1,TRBV28,-,TGTGCCGGCGGGACAGGGGATTCACCCCTCCACTTT,CAGGTGDSPLHF
TRBJ1-3,-,TRBV18,-,TGTGCCAGCTCATCGGGGGGCCCCTCTGGAAACACCATATATTTT,CASSSGGPSGNTIYF
TRBJ2-2,-,TRBV6-4,-,TGTGCCAGCAGTAGCGGACCGAACACCGGGGAGCTGTTTTTT,CASSSGPNTGELFF
TRBJ2-1,TRBD1,TRBV6-6,-,TGTGCCAGCAGGCCCGACAGGACAGGGGGTGGTGAGCAGTTCTTC,CASRPDRTGGGEQFF
TRBJ2-2,-,TRBV6-5,-,TGTGCCAGCAGTTCCCCAGGGCAGGGCGGAGGGGAGCTGTTTTTT,CASSSPGQGGGELFF
TRBJ1-2,TRBD1,TRBV19,once,TGTGCCAGTAGCCATCGGGACAGGGCCCCCGAAAACTATGGCTACACCTTC,CASSHRDRAPENYGYTF
TRBJ1-1,-,TRBV6-1,-,TGTGCCAGCAGTGTAAGCAGGGGACGTGGGATTGAAGCTTTCTTT,CASSVSRGRGIEAFF
TRBJ2-3,TRBD2,TRBV5-4,-,TGTGCCAGCAGCCTACCCGGGACTAGCGGATCTAGCACAGATACGCAGTATTTT,CASSLPGTSGSSTDTQYF
TRBJ1-6,TRBD1,TRBV4-1,-,TGCGCCAGCAGCCAAGAAGGGGGCGTTCGGTATAATTCACCCCTCCACTTT,CASSQEGGVRYNSPLHF
TRBJ2-2,-,TRBV4-3,-,TGCGCCAGCAGCCAAACGGACAGGAACACCGGGGAGCTGTTTTTT,CASSQTDRNTGELFF
TRBJ2-3,-,TRBV5-4,-,TGTGCCAGCAGCGATACAACAAATACGCAGTATTTT,CASSDTTNTQYF
TRBJ1-2,-,TRBV30,-,TGTGCCTGGAGTGTCTCGGGGGAGCGAGGCTACACCTTC,CAWSVSGERGYTF
TRBJ2-1,TRBD2,TRBV5-1,-,TGCGCCAGCAGCCTAACTAGCGGGAGGGCCGGGACGAATGAGCAGTTCTTC,CASSLTSGRAGTNEQFF
TRBJ2-7,-,TRBV30,-,TGTGCCTGGAGCGGCGGCCCTCCGGGGAGGGAGCAGTACTTC,CAWSGGPPGREQYF
TRBJ1-4,TRBD1,TRBV25-1,-,TGTGCCAGCAGTGAGCCGAGACAGGGGGCCGGTGAAAAACTGTTTTTT,CASSEPRQGAGEKLFF
TRBJ2-1,-,TRBV5-5,-,TGTGCCAGCAGCTTAGAGTGGGGAGGTGAGCAGTTCTTC,CASSLEWGGEQFF
TRBJ2-7,TRBD2,TRBV5-1,-,TGCGCCAGCAGCTGGGGACTAGCGGACTCCTACGAGCAGTACTTC,CASSWGLADSYEQYF
TRBJ2-7,TRBD1,TRBV5-1,once,TGCGCCAGCAGCTTGGGGGACAGCCCCTACGAGCAGTACTTC,CASSLGDSPYEQYF
TRBJ1-5,-,TRBV4-1,-,TGCGCCAGCAGCCAAGAGTCGAGGGGCAATCAGCCCCAGCATTTT,CASSQESRGNQPQHF
TRBJ2-7,TRBD2,TRBV14,few,TGTGCCAGCAGCCAAGGTTGGGCTAGCGGGAGTTACGAGCAGTACTTC,CASSQGWASGSYEQYF
TRBJ2-5,-,TRBV5-1,-,TGCGCCAGCAGCTTGGCCTGGGGCACCCAAGAGACCCAGTACTTC,CASSLAWGTQETQYF
TRBJ2-1,-,TRBV15,-,TGTGCCACCAGCAGAGATCAGGGTAATTTAGATGAGCAGTTCTTC,CATSRDQGNLDEQFF
TRBJ2-7,-,TRBV7-2,few,TGTGCCAGCAGCTCCCGAGTGACAGTTGCCCACGAGCAGTACTTC,CASSSRVTVAHEQYF
TRBJ1-3,TRBD1,TRBV6-5,-,TGTGCCAGCAGTTCGACAGGGGTGGGCTCTGGAAACACCATATATTTT,CASSSTGVGSGNTIYF